The 30 T cell receptor beta chains reported below all come from one sample, sequenced in a study of blood T cells in healthy people across ages. The second PCR ran about 6 to 12 cycles with a sample-barcoded 5' primer and J-beta primers. TCRdb re-analysed the 5' RACE reads in MiXCR, keeping a single row per CDR3 protein. The profile shows 380,000 or so distinct CDR3 sequences, 50% to 60% of them singletons. The sequencing sample was made of blood. The source of these receptors is a man aged 60-69 years in good health.

The chain uses TRBV3-1 and TRBJ2-3; D remains ambiguous. Trimming took off 0 bases at V and 4 bases at J, with 11 bases between the two ends. The germline gives CDR1 LGHDT, CDR2 YNNKEL (reference sequence). The CDR3 loop spans 15 amino acids. Here the CDR3 DNA reads TGTGCCAGCAGCCAAGAGAAGGGTTGGGCAGATACGCAGTATTTT. Its translation: CASSQEKGWADTQYF.

This chain connects TRBV6-5 to TRBJ2-7; 9 bases are shared with TRBD2. The germline V gene encodes CDR1 MNHEY and CDR2 SVGAGI. V lost 6 bases and J lost 3; bases outside the gene matches: 12. The CDR3 extends over 16 amino acids. The CDR3 DNA sequence: TGTGCCAGCAGCCGACTCGGAGCGGGAGGACTCTACGAGCAGTACTTC. Residues: CASSRLGAGGLYEQYF.

The chain joins TRBV6-4 to TRBJ2-1; 11 bases are shared with TRBD2. The CDR3 runs 19 residues. Germline CDR1 reads MRHNA; CDR2 reads SNTAGT. V trimming: 5 bases; J trimming: 0 bases; junction bases outside the gene matches: 12. The DNA for the CDR3 is TGTGCCAGCAGTCCTCTAGCGGGGGGTCCCCAAAGCTCCTACAATGAGCAGTTCTTC. Translating it yields CASSPLAGGPQSSYNEQFF.

This chain joins TRBV28 and TRBJ2-1, with 9 positions matching TRBD1. The length of the CDR3 is 15 residues. V shed 5 bases, J shed 12 bases, and the junction held 14 bases outside the gene matches. The V gene's germline CDR1 is MDHEN and CDR2 SYDVKM. CDR3 bases: TGTGCCAGCAGTCCCGACAGGGGGGCTTTTAATCGGCAGTTCTTC. It is translated as CASSPDRGAFNRQFF.

The chain joins TRBV7-2 to TRBJ1-2, with TRBD1 matching over 11 bases. In germline, CDR1 is SGHTA, CDR2 FQGNSA. V lost 5 bases to trimming and J lost 3 bases; unmatched junction nucleotides: 5. The CDR3 loop spans 15 amino acids. For the CDR3, the DNA is TGTGCCAGCAGCCTCTGGGACAGGGGGGACTATGGCTACACCTTC. Translating gives CASSLWDRGDYGYTF.

This clonotype was counted many times. V usage is TRBV6-2 or TRBV6-3 and J usage is TRBJ2-7; the match to TRBD2 covers 8 bases. The CDR3 runs to 15 residues. V gave up 6 bases and J gave up 0 bases; unmatched junction bases: 7. The germline V gene encodes CDR1 MNHEY and CDR2 SVGEGT. CDR3 sequence reads: CASRSGGGGSYEQYF. The CDR3 DNA reads as TGTGCCAGCAGATCCGGGGGGGGAGGCTCCTACGAGCAGTACTTC.

This clonotype was picked up a small number of times. This chain joins TRBV6-5 and TRBJ2-7, with D unclear. The V gene lost 1 base and the J gene lost 3 bases, with 7 bases spanning the gap. Per the germline V gene, CDR1 is MNHEY and CDR2 is SVGAGI. The length of the CDR3 is 13 residues. The CDR3 sequence is CASSYFGGYEQYF. The CDR3, as DNA: TGTGCCAGCAGTTACTTCGGCGGCTACGAGCAGTACTTC.

The chain uses TRBV4-3 and TRBJ2-1, with TRBD2 matching 11 bases. Trimming at V came to 4 bases and at J to 0 bases, leaving 8 bases not matched to a gene. This CDR3 has 18 residues. CDR1 is LGHNA and CDR2 is YSLEER in the germline V gene. The CDR3 bases are TGCGCCAGCAGCCCCCTAGCGGGAGGCCCCGGCTCCTACAATGAGCAGTTCTTC. This codes for CASSPLAGGPGSYNEQFF.

This clonotype showed up many times. The chain combines TRBV19 with TRBJ2-4; 12 positions match TRBD2. The length of the CDR3 is 18 residues. Germline V lookup: CDR1 LNHDA, CDR2 SQIVND (reference sequence). V shed 7 bases and J 3 bases; nucleotides not matched to a gene: 13. CDR3 DNA sequence: TGTGCCAGTAAGGCGAGACTAGCGGGAGCCCTTGACAAAAACATTCAGTACTTC. Translating it yields CASKARLAGALDKNIQYF. Full variable domain (outside the CDR3, taken from reference TRBV19 and TRBJ2-4): DGGITQSPKYLFRKEGQNVTLSCEQNLNHDAMYWYRQDPGQGLRLIYYSQIVNDFQKGDIAEGYSVSREKKESFPLTVTSAQKNPTAFYLCASKARLAGALDKNIQYFGAGTRLSVL.

V and J are TRBV7-9 and TRBJ1-6, with D hard to call. V lost 11 bases, J lost 10 bases, and 15 bases lay in between. Germline loops: CDR1 SEHNR, CDR2 FQNEAQ (reference sequence). The CDR3 has 12 amino acids. CDR3 loop: CAASELGSPLHF. The CDR3 coding sequence is TGTGCCGCTAGCGAGTTAGGATCACCCCTCCACTTT.

This chain uses TRBV12-3 or TRBV12-4 with TRBJ2-7; 8 bases align to TRBD1. The CDR3 is made up of 14 amino acids. The V segment lost 7 bases and the J segment 7 bases; nucleotides outside the gene matches: 12. CDR3 nucleotides: TGTGCCAGCAACGCAGGGGGCGGGTCGAGGGAGCAGTACTTC. This codes for CASNAGGGSREQYF.

The chain employs TRBV14 and TRBJ2-1, with D unresolved. The CDR3 has 15 amino acids. In germline, CDR1 is SGHDN, CDR2 FVKESK. V was cut by 2 bases and J by 5 bases, with 13 bases left in between. CDR3 in amino acids: CASSQLIGVNNEQFF. The CDR3 DNA reads as TGTGCCAGCAGCCAACTAATAGGCGTCAACAATGAGCAGTTCTTC.

The chain carries TRBV9 and TRBJ2-3, with unresolved D. Germline-derived CDR1 and CDR2 are SGDLS and YYNGEE. V gave up 0 bases and J gave up 3 bases, with 11 bases separating them. The CDR3 consists of 15 residues. The DNA for the CDR3 is TGTGCCAGCAGCGTAGCTGGTACTGCAACAGATACGCAGTATTTT. Translation: CASSVAGTATDTQYF.

This clonotype showed up many times. The chain recombines TRBV20-1 with TRBJ1-2, with 8 positions matching TRBD1. Germline loops: CDR1 DFQATT, CDR2 SNEGSKA (reference sequence). The ends lost 3 bases at V and 7 bases at J; junction bases unmatched: 10. The CDR3 has 14 amino acids. The CDR3, as DNA: TGCAGTGCTAGTTTGCAGGGGGCTAGGTCTGGCTACACCTTC. This codes for CSASLQGARSGYTF.

The chain employs TRBV27 and TRBJ2-7; no reliable D call. Deletions cut 7 bases from V and 6 bases from J, with 13 bases between. There are 12 residues in the CDR3. Per germline, CDR1 MNHEY and CDR2 SMNVEV (reference sequence). The CDR3 spells CASKVGMSEQYF. The CDR3 region has the DNA TGTGCCAGCAAGGTAGGGATGTCCGAGCAGTACTTC.

The chain has TRBV7-9 and TRBJ2-5; 9 bases align to TRBD1. Germline V gene lookup returns CDR1 SEHNR and CDR2 FQNEAQ (reference sequence). Trimming cost V 0 bases and J 1 base; bases outside gene matches: 6. The CDR3 totals 17 residues. This CDR3 reads CASSLARGDRAQETQYF. In DNA form, the CDR3 reads TGTGCCAGCAGCTTAGCTAGGGGGGACAGGGCCCAAGAGACCCAGTACTTC. Filled out from reference TRBV7-9 and TRBJ2-5, the complete variable domain reads DTGVSQNPRHKITKRGQNVTFRCDPISEHNRLYWYRQTLGQGPEFLTYFQNEAQLEKSRLLSDRFSAERPKGSFSTLEIQRTEQGDSAMYLCASSLARGDRAQETQYFGPGTRLLVL.

The genes are TRBV20-1 and TRBJ2-4; D unresolved. The J call may not be correct, given that the DNA end is closer to TRBJ2-7. The CDR3 has 13 amino acids. Germline CDR1 DFQATT, CDR2 SNEGSKA (reference sequence). CDR3 residues: CSVSDIRSYEQYF. The DNA for the CDR3 is TGCAGTGTTAGTGACATTAGGTCCTACGAGCAGTACTTC.

For the CDR3, the DNA is TGTGCCAGCAGTTTAGCGACAGGGCGAGGCAATGAGCAGTTCTTC. It translates to CASSLATGRGNEQFF. The chain carries TRBV28 and TRBJ2-1; 7 bases map to TRBD1. The CDR3 contains 15 residues. The V and J ends lost 2 bases and 6 bases, in that order; junction bases with no gene match: 7. Germline loops: CDR1 MDHEN, CDR2 SYDVKM.

The gene calls are TRBV7-8 and TRBJ1-1; D gene unclear. Trimming took off 5 bases at V and 1 base at J, with 14 bases between the two ends. From germline, CDR1 is SGHVS and CDR2 FQNEAQ. The CDR3 is made up of 15 amino acids. CDR3 nucleotide sequence: TGTGCCAGCAGCCCCGGGAGATCCTCGAACACTGAAGCTTTCTTT. Translation gives CASSPGRSSNTEAFF. Full variable domain (rest looked up from reference TRBV7-8 and TRBJ1-1): GAGVSQSPRYKVAKRGQDVALRCDPISGHVSLFWYQQALGQGPEFLTYFQNEAQLDKSGLPSDRFFAERPEGSVSTLKIQRTQQEDSAVYLCASSPGRSSNTEAFFGQGTRLTVV.

This rearrangement joins TRBV6-1 to TRBJ2-3; the match to TRBD1 covers 7 bases. With V trimmed by 7 bases and J by 4 bases, 11 bases remained unmatched. The CDR3 spans 15 residues. The germline gives CDR1 MNHNS, CDR2 SASEGT. CDR3 nucleotides: TGTGCCAGCATCACAGGACAGGTCGGCGCAGATACGCAGTATTTT. This translates into CASITGQVGADTQYF.

About this clonotype itself: One base away lies a much larger clone, so this may be a sequencing read error. The chain carries TRBV12-3 or TRBV12-4 and TRBJ2-1, with 8 bases fitting TRBD2. The end of the DNA aligns better with TRBJ2-7, so the J call may be wrong. This CDR3 contains 14 residues. CDR3 sequence: CASSLGGGGREQYF. Written as DNA, the CDR3 is TGTGCCAGCAGTTTGGGGGGCGGGGGGCGTGAGCAGTACTTC.

This clonotype was counted between two and nine times. The chain employs TRBV3-1 and TRBJ2-4; a weak D match, TRBD1 (5 bases). TRBJ2-5 matches the DNA end more closely, so the J call is doubtful. The CDR3 extends over 16 amino acids. The V gene's germline CDR1 is LGHDT and CDR2 YNNKEL (reference sequence). The DNA of the CDR3 is TGTGCCAGCAGCCAAAACCTTGGGGCTTTACAGGAGACCCAGTACTTC. Amino acids: CASSQNLGALQETQYF.

This clonotype was detected a few times. This sequence joins TRBV20-1 and TRBJ2-3, with D possibly being TRBD2 (5 bases). Germline CDR1 DFQATT, CDR2 SNEGSKA (reference sequence). There are 12 residues in the CDR3. V dropped 8 bases and J dropped 3 bases, with 12 bases sitting between them. In nucleotides, the CDR3 is TGCAGTTCAGGCGGGCTTACAGATACGCAGTATTTT. It is translated as CSSGGLTDTQYF.

The chain joins TRBV5-4 to TRBJ1-2; D not certain. The V end lost 3 bases, the J end lost 7 bases, and 19 bases lay between the germline ends. The CDR3 loop spans 15 amino acids. Germline loops: CDR1 SGHNT, CDR2 YYREEE (reference sequence). CDR3 sequence: CASSSDRGDVSGYTF. The CDR3 DNA sequence: TGTGCCAGCAGCTCGGACCGGGGTGACGTTTCTGGCTACACCTTC.

The V call is TRBV24-1, the J call TRBJ2-3; the match to TRBD2 covers 7 bases. Germline V gives CDR1 KGHDR, CDR2 SFDVKD. J gave up 3 bases and V 3 bases, and 8 bases lay outside the gene matches. This CDR3 region has 16 residues. The CDR3 protein is CATSDPGGIGTDTQYF. The CDR3 DNA reads TGTGCCACCAGTGATCCCGGGGGGATTGGAACAGATACGCAGTATTTT.

This clonotype was observed a few times. This rearrangement joins TRBV4-3 to TRBJ2-3, with unresolved D. The CDR3 has 16 residues. V was cut by 1 base and J by 2 bases, with 13 bases left in between. Per the germline V gene, CDR1 is LGHNA and CDR2 is YSLEER. The CDR3 coding sequence is TGCGCCAGCAGCCAAGGTTCCGGGTTCTCCACAGATACGCAGTATTTT. Translating gives CASSQGSGFSTDTQYF.

The chain carries TRBV18 and TRBJ2-5; 10 bases fit TRBD2. V was clipped by 0 bases and J by 11 bases; unmatched bases: 12. The germline gives CDR1 KGHSH, CDR2 LQKENI. This CDR3 is 16 amino acids long. CDR3 sequence reads: CASSPPPASGSKEQYF. The CDR3 nucleotides read TGTGCCAGCTCACCACCCCCGGCTAGCGGGAGTAAAGAGCAGTACTTC.

This clonotype was seen a handful of times. The chain carries TRBV12-3 or TRBV12-4 and TRBJ2-4; the D call may be TRBD1 or TRBD2 (5 bases each). CDR3 size: 15 residues. The V and J ends lost 3 bases and 1 base respectively, with 10 bases between them. In DNA, the CDR3 is TGTGCCAGCAGTTTCGCCGGGGCGGCCAAAAACATTCAGTACTTC. Protein product: CASSFAGAAKNIQYF.

V gene TRBV20-1 combines with J gene TRBJ1-2; weak D call: TRBD1 (5 bases). V shed 6 bases and J shed 5 bases, with 19 bases lying between them. In germline, CDR1 is DFQATT, CDR2 SNEGSKA (reference sequence). The CDR3 totals 14 residues. The CDR3 DNA is TGCAGTGCCACCGAAGGAAGGGGTGGTTATGGCTACACCTTC. Encoded protein: CSATEGRGGYGYTF.

V is TRBV6-5 and J is TRBJ1-2; D is ambiguous. CDR3 length equals 14 residues. CDR1 and CDR2 from the germline V gene are MNHEY and SVGAGI. The V and J ends lost 6 bases and 4 bases respectively, with 15 bases between them. Here the CDR3 DNA reads TGTGCCAGCAGCCCGCCTGGAGAGGGCTATGGCTACACCTTC. Translation: CASSPPGEGYGYTF.